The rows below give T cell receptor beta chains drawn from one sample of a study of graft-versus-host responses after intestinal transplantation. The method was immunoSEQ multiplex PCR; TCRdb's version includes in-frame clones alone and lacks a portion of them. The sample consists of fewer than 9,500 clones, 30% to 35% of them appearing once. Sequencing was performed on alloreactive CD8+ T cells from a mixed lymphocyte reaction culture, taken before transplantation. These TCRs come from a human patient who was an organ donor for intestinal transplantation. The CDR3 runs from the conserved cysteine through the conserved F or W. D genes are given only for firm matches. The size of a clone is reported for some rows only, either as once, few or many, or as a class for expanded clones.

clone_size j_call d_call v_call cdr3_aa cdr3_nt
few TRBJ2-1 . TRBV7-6 CASSSIRMGHEQFF TGTGCCAGCAGCTCCATCAGGATGGGGCATGAGCAGTTCTTC
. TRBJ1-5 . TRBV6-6 CASSYVAQNQPQHF TGTGCCAGCAGTTACGTAGCCCAAAATCAGCCCCAGCATTTT
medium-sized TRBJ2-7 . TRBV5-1 CASSSGWFGEAYYEQYF TGCGCCAGCAGCTCGGGATGGTTCGGCGAGGCGTACTACGAGCAGTACTTC
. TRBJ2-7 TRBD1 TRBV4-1 CASSQGLGQGYEQYF TGCGCCAGCAGCCAAGGGTTGGGACAGGGGTACGAGCAGTACTTC
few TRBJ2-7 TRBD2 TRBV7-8 CASSLEKRELSYEQYF TGTGCCAGCAGCTTAGAGAAGCGGGAGCTCTCCTACGAGCAGTACTTC
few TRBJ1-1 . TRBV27 CASSLTVGTEAFF TGTGCCAGCAGTTTGACAGTCGGAACTGAAGCTTTCTTT
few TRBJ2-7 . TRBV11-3 CASSGEEPFEQYF TGTGCCAGCAGCGGGGAGGAGCCGTTTGAGCAGTACTTC
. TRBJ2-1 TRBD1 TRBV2 CASRRDRVSYNEQFF TGTGCCAGCAGGAGGGACAGGGTTTCCTACAATGAGCAGTTCTTC
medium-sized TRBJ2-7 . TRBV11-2 CASSPPGPEQYF TGTGCCAGCAGCCCGCCGGGTCCCGAGCAGTACTTC
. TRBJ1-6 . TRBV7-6 CASSLDNNSPLHF TGCGCCAGCAGCTTAGACAATAATTCACCCCTCCACTTT
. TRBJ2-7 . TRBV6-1 CASHRTTSYEQYF TGTGCCAGCCACCGGACAACATCCTACGAGCAGTACTTC
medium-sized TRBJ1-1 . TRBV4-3 CASSPTGNTEAFF TGCGCCAGCAGCCCCACAGGGAACACTGAAGCTTTCTTT
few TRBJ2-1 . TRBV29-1 CSVEGGVSYNEQFF TGCAGCGTTGAAGGCGGTGTCTCCTACAATGAGCAGTTCTTC
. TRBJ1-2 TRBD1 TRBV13 CASSLGRLSRDRGGYTF TGTGCCAGCAGCTTGGGCAGACTAAGCCGGGACAGGGGTGGCTACACCTTC
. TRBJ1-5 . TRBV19 CASRGGYSNQPQHF TGTGCCAGTAGGGGGGGATATAGCAATCAGCCCCAGCATTTT
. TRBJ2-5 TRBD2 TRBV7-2 CASSRAGGPETQYF TGTGCCAGCAGCCGAGCGGGAGGGCCTGAGACCCAGTACTTC
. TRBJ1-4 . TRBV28 CASSLWPGLLALGKLFF TGTGCCAGCAGTCTCTGGCCGGGACTTCTTGCTCTCGGAAAACTGTTTTTT
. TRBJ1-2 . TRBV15 CATSHYRSRYTF TGTGCCACCAGCCACTACCGGTCTCGCTACACCTTC
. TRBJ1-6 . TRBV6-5 CASGPAGRHNSPLHF TGTGCCAGCGGCCCCGCAGGTCGGCACAATTCACCCCTTCACTTT
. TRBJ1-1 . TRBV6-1 CASSAGVNTEAFF TGTGCCAGCAGTGCCGGGGTTAACACTGAAGCTTTCTTT
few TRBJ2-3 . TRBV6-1 CASSLSYTDTQYF TGTGCCAGCAGTTTGAGTTACACAGATACGCAGTATTTT
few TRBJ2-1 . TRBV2 CASSPGVAAFEQFF TGTGCCAGCAGCCCCGGAGTAGCGGCCTTTGAGCAGTTCTTC
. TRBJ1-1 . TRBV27 CASSPLGGQNTEAFF TGTGCCAGCAGTCCCCTGGGTGGACAGAACACTGAAGCTTTCTTT
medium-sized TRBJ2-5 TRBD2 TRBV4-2 CASSQALGGLVQETQYF TGTGCCAGCAGCCAAGCCCTCGGGGGACTAGTCCAAGAGACCCAGTACTTC
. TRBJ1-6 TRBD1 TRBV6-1 CASSDGQGDNSPLHF TGTGCCAGCAGTGATGGGCAGGGGGATAATTCACCCCTCCACTTT
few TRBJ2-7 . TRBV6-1 CASRPGLSYEQYF TGTGCCAGCAGACCGGGACTCTCCTACGAGCAGTACTTC
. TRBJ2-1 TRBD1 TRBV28 CASNAGQDVNEQFF TGTGCCAGCAACGCCGGACAGGATGTAAATGAGCAGTTCTTC
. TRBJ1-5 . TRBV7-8 CASSLQGNQPQHF TGTGCCAGCAGCTTGCAGGGCAATCAGCCCCAGCATTTT
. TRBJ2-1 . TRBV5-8 CATENWANEQFF TGTGCCACTGAGAACTGGGCCAATGAGCAGTTCTTC
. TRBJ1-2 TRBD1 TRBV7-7 CASSGGQDYGYTF TGTGCCAGCAGCGGTGGACAGGACTATGGCTACACCTTC
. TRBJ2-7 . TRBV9 CASSPTYGSYEQYF TGTGCCAGCAGCCCCACCTATGGCTCCTACGAGCAGTACTTC
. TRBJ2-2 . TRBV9 CASSRAYTGELFF TGTGCCAGCAGCCGAGCGTACACCGGGGAGCTGTTTTTT
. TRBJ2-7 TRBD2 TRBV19 CASSMGGGALYEQYF TGTGCCAGTAGTATGGGCGGGGGGGCTCTCTACGAGCAGTACTTC
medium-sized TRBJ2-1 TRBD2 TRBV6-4 CASSDRAGGGNEQFF TGTGCCAGCAGTGATAGAGCGGGAGGTGGCAATGAGCAGTTCTTC
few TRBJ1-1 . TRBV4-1 CASSQDGLGAGGTEAFF TGCGCCAGCAGCCAAGATGGGTTGGGGGCGGGAGGCACTGAAGCTTTCTTT
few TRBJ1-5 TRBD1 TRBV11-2 CASSLGDRYNQPQHF TGTGCCAGCAGCTTAGGGGACAGGTACAATCAGCCCCAGCATTTT
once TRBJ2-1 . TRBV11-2 CASSTAPAGDFRSYNEQFF TGTGCCAGCAGCACCGCCCCTGCGGGCGACTTTCGCTCCTACAATGAGCAGTTCTTC
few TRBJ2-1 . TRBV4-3 CASSQGLARYNEQFF TGCGCCAGCAGCCAAGGGCTAGCGAGGTACAATGAGCAGTTCTTC
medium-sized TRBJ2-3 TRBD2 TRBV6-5 CASTGGGGSDTQYF TGTGCCAGCACAGGAGGCGGGGGATCAGATACGCAGTATTTT
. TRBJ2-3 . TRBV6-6 CASSSTGIDTQYF TGTGCCAGCAGTTCCACAGGGATAGATACGCAGTATTTT
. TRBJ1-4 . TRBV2 CASSEALHSDISRNEKLFF TGTGCCAGCAGTGAAGCGCTTCATTCCGACATATCACGGAATGAAAAACTGTTTTTT
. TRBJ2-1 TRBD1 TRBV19 CASSIIGGHEQFF TGTGCCAGTAGTATAATAGGGGGCCATGAGCAGTTCTTC
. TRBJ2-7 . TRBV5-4 CASALSDSIHEQYF TGTGCCAGTGCGTTGTCGGACAGTATCCACGAGCAGTACTTC
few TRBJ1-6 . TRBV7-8 CASSLGAGAYNSPLHF TGTGCCAGCAGCTTAGGTGCGGGAGCCTATAATTCACCCCTCCACTTT
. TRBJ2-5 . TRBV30 CAWSVSGPWETQYF TGTGCCTGGAGTGTAAGCGGACCCTGGGAGACCCAGTACTTC
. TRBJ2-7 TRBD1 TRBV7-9 CASSRRQGGEQYF TGTGCCAGCAGCCGTAGACAGGGCGGCGAGCAGTACTTC
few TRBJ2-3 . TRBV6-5 CASSYWGVPDTQYF TGTGCCAGCAGTTACTGGGGGGTCCCAGATACGCAGTATTTT
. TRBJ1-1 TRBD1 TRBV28 CASSLGTVNTEAFF TGTGCCAGCAGTTTAGGGACAGTGAACACTGAAGCTTTCTTT
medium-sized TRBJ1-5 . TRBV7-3 CASSSRTVSRVQPQHF TGTGCCAGCAGCTCAAGGACAGTCTCAAGAGTGCAGCCCCAGCATTTT
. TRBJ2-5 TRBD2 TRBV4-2 CASSPSDSGGPETQYF TGTGCCAGCAGCCCTTCGGATAGCGGGGGCCCAGAGACCCAGTACTTC
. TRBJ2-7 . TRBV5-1 CASSLFPNPDEQYF TGCGCCAGCAGCTTGTTCCCCAACCCGGACGAGCAGTACTTC
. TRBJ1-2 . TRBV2 CASSENVAGAADTF TGTGCCAGCAGTGAAAATGTCGCGGGAGCCGCGGACACCTTC
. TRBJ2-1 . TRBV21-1 CASGGLTLYNEQFF TGTGCCAGCGGGGGACTGACCCTTTACAATGAGCAGTTCTTC